The present T cell receptor beta chain was sequenced within a study of radiotherapy plus CTLA-4 blockade in lung cancer. Overall study context: Of all patients, over 15% responded objectively and 31% showed disease control.

A remark on this clone: Its cognate antigen is unknown. Distinct nucleotide sequences in the sample also encode this CDR3.

Germline V CDR1 and CDR2: SGDLS, YYNGEE. Trimming removed 8 bases from V and 5 bases from J, with 16 bases in between. The CDR3 is 13 residues long. General study points: Tumor-derived TCR clones expanded in blood after radiotherapy plus ipilimumab.

Clones were sequenced by immunoSEQ multiplex PCR, and TCRdb holds only the in-frame ones, with some missing. This sample has 40,000 to 50,000 clones, with roughly 80% found just once. The sequenced sample was peripheral blood, obtained from a patient treated with radiotherapy plus ipilimumab. V is TRBV9 and J is TRBJ1-1, with D possibly TRBD1 on 5 matching bases. This clonotype was sampled from a human donor with non-small cell lung cancer who had stable disease on radiotherapy plus ipilimumab. The CDR3 is CASSPGGRTEAFF. Here the CDR3 DNA reads TGTGCCAGTTCGCCGGGGGGGAGGACTGAAGCTTTCTTT. Full variable domain (remainder filled in from reference TRBV9 and TRBJ1-1): DSGVTQTPKHLITATGQRVTLRCSPRSGDLSVYWYQQSLDQGLQFLIQYYNGEERAKGNILERFSAQQFPDLHSELNLSSLELGDSALYFCASSPGGRTEAFFGQGTRLTVV.